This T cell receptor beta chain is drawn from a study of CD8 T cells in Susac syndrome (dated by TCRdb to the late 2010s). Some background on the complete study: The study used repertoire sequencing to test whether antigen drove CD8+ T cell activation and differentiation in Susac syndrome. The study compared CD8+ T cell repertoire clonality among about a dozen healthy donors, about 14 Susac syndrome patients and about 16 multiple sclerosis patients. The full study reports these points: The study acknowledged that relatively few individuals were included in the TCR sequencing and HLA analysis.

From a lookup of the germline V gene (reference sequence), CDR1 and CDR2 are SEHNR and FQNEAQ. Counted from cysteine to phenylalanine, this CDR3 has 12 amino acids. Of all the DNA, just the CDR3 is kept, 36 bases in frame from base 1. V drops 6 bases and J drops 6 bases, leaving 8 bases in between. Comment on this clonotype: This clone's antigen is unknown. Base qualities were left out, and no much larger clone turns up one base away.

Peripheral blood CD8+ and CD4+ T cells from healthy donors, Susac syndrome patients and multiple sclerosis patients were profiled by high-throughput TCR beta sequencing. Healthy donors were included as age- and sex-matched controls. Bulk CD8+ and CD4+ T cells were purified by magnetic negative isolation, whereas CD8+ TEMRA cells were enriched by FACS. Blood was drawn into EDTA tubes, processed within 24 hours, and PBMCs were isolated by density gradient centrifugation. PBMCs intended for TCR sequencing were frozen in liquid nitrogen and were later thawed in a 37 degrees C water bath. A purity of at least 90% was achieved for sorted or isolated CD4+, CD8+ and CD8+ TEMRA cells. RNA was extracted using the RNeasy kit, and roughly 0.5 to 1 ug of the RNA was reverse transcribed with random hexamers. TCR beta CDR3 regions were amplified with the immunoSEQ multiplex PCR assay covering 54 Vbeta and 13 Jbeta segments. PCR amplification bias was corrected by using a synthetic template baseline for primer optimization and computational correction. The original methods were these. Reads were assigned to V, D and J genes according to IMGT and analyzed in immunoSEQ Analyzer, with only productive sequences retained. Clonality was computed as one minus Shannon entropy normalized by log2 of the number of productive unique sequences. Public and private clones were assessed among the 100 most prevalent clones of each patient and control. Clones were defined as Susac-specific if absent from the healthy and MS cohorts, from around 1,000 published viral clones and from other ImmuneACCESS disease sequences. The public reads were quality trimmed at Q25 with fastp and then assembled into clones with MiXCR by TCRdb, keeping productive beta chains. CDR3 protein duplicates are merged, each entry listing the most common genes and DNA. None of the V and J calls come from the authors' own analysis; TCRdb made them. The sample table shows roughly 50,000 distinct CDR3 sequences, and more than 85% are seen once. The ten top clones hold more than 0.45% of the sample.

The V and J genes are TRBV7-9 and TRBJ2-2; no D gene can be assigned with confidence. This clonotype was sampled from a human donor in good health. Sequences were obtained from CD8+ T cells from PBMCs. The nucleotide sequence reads TGTGCCAGCAGTGGGCGGTCCGGGGAGCTGTTTTTT. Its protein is CASSGRSGELFF.